A single TCR beta chain is shown here with its context. This clone's antigen is unknown. Base qualities are not provided; no much larger clone lies one nucleotide away. The collaborating institutions used their own protocols to collect whole blood in K2EDTA tubes. Collaborator samples were shipped for TCRbeta analysis as frozen whole blood, isolated PBMCs, or DNA extracted from either sample type. The data are from a study of blood T cell repertoires in COVID-19 (TCRdb year 2020). About the study as a whole: Samples covering the acute and convalescent phases of COVID-19 were provided by collaborators in the United States, Italy and Spain. The material from the prospective study consisted of cDNA or gDNA derived from T cells, B-cell-depleted T cells, or PBMCs. Deeply sampled blood TCRbeta repertoires from subjects exposed to, actively infected with, or recovered from COVID-19 were included in the dataset. The repertoires were released in a freely available public database meant as a resource for research on the immune response to SARS-CoV-2. The samples were drawn from two sources: the first 160 participants of the ongoing ImmuneRACE study, and over 950 subjects contributed by 6 global collaborators. Nearly every sample came with metadata listing a de-identified subject ID, COVID-19 status, age in years and sex. Where HLA class I and class II types were available, the types were taken from metadata supplied by the sample provider, not from assay-based typing.

TCRbeta CDR3 regions were amplified from genomic DNA using the immunoSEQ Assay, a bias-controlled multiplex PCR. The study's own analysis went as follows. Within the assay, amplification of reference gene primers was used to estimate how many nucleated cells each sample contained. To quantify the absolute abundance of each unique TCRbeta CDR3 rearrangement, sequence reads were collapsed and filtered. For each sample, productive Simpson clonality was calculated by taking the square root of Simpson's diversity index across productive rearrangements. This is the immuneACCESS table as TCRdb keeps it, with only in-frame sequences that have V and J called. A part of the clones is gone; compared with another copy, unresolved V genes explain less than half, and the rest is unexplained. That table supplies the V and J calls and clone size; D and trimming were determined from the DNA. The sample table lists over 100,000 clones, roughly 85% of them with a count of one. The ten largest clones represent about 18% of the sample.

Including the terminal cysteine and phenylalanine, the CDR3 comprises 13 residues. Only CDR3 DNA remains: 39 bases, in frame from the first base. Per the germline V gene (reference sequence), GTSNPN is the CDR1 and SVGIG is the CDR2. V sheds 0 bases and J sheds 5 bases, leaving 8 bases between their ends. General findings and caveats noted by the study authors: How much clinical and demographic metadata was included differed by source and by participant, and the metadata was provided uncurated.

The sequenced material came from peripheral blood. The rearranged chain carries TRBV30 and TRBJ2-1, with TRBD1 perhaps the D gene, on 5 matching bases. The clonotype comes from a woman aged 55 to 70 with acute or convalescent COVID-19. The encoded CDR3 is CAWSVQGDNEQFF. DNA sequence: TGTGCCTGGAGTGTTCAAGGGGACAATGAGCAGTTCTTC.